One and the same sample provided the 18 T cell receptor beta chains below, sequenced in a study of Graves' ophthalmopathy and Graves' hyperthyroidism. The TCR beta CDR3 regions underwent amplification from RNA transcripts. HTBI-primed RT-PCR formed the first round, and a multiplex PCR formed the second. TCRdb independently ran MiXCR on the multiplex PCR reads; one entry per CDR3 protein. The profile covers just over 600,000 distinct CDR3 sequences, with 20% to 25% appearing a single time and approximately 7% taken by the ten largest. The material sequenced was peripheral blood. These receptors originate from a woman between 18 and 30 years old with stable Graves' hyperthyroidism. Some clones in this sample may be carry-over from other donors' samples.

This chain connects TRBV6-1 to TRBJ1-5, with TRBD1 identical over 7 bases. The germline CDR1 and CDR2 sequences are MNHNS and SASEGT. J gave up 6 bases and V 3 bases, and 2 bases lay outside the gene matches. The CDR3 is 13 residues long. CDR3 DNA sequence: TGTGCCAGCAGTGATGGGACAGTTCAGCCCCAGCATTTT. It yields the protein CASSDGTVQPQHF.

Many counts were recorded for this clonotype. The CDR3 DNA follows: TGTGCCAGTAGTAACAGGTTATATAGCAATCAGCCCCAGCATTTT. Translated, it gives CASSNRLYSNQPQHF. The chain is built from TRBV19 and TRBJ1-5; tentative D call: TRBD1 (5 bases). This CDR3 region has 15 residues. Germline values: CDR1 LNHDA, CDR2 SQIVND (reference sequence). V was cut by 4 bases and J by 0 bases, with 10 bases left in between.

This clonotype was counted only a few times. This rearrangement joins TRBV28 to TRBJ1-4, with no clear D. V was shortened by 5 bases and J by 4 bases, with 14 bases between the two germline ends. Germline values: CDR1 MDHEN, CDR2 SYDVKM. CDR3 length: 15 amino acids. The CDR3 bases are TGTGCCAGCAGTAGCTTCCGGACTTATAATGAAAAACTGTTTTTT. Translating gives CASSSFRTYNEKLFF.

This sequence joins TRBV7-8 and TRBJ2-5; D remains unclear. This CDR3 region has 13 residues. V lost 5 bases and J 4 bases, leaving 11 bases between the germline ends. Germline V lookup: CDR1 SGHVS, CDR2 FQNEAQ. This chain's CDR3 is CASSPARTETQYF. CDR3 bases: TGTGCCAGCAGCCCCGCCCGGACAGAGACCCAGTACTTC.

This clonotype was observed a handful of times. The rearrangement links TRBV10-2 to TRBJ1-1; D unresolved. The CDR3 runs to 14 residues. Germline V gives CDR1 WSHSY, CDR2 SAAADI. The V gene lost 2 bases and the J gene lost 0 bases, with 7 bases spanning the gap. The CDR3 loop is CASSEATMNTEAFF. CDR3 in DNA: TGCGCCAGCAGTGAGGCGACAATGAACACTGAAGCTTTCTTT.

As regards this clonotype: A read error may be the cause here, since a much bigger clone is one base away. The chain has TRBV7-2 and TRBJ2-4, with D perhaps matching TRBD1 (6 bases). Per the germline V gene, CDR1 is SGHTA and CDR2 is FQGNSA. The CDR3 consists of 14 residues. The CDR3 DNA follows: TGTGCCAGCAGCCCGGACAGACTTAAAAACATTAAGTACTTC. Its translation: CASSPDRLKNIKYF. The full variable domain, rest sourced from reference TRBV7-2 and TRBJ2-4, is GAGVSQSPSNKVTEKGKDVELRCDPISGHTALYWYRQSLGQGLEFLIYFQGNSAPDKSGLPSDRFSAERTGGSVSTLTIQRTQQEDSAVYLCASSPDRLKNIKYFGAGTRLSVL.

There are many counts of this clonotype. The chain links TRBV24-1 to TRBJ1-6; a weak D match, TRBD1 (5 bases). Trimming removed 0 bases at V and 4 bases at J, with 18 bases between. The germline CDR1 and CDR2 sequences are KGHDR and SFDVKD. The CDR3 consists of 19 residues. The chain's CDR3 is CATSDLQYGREQYNSPLHF. CDR3 bases: TGTGCCACCAGTGATTTGCAATATGGCAGGGAACAATATAATTCACCCCTCCACTTT.

This clonotype was counted at least ten times. The J gene is TRBJ1-1, the V gene TRBV6-5; possible D gene TRBD1, 5 bases. This CDR3 is 14 amino acids long. Germline assignment: CDR1 MNHEY and CDR2 SVGAGI. V lost 4 bases to trimming and J lost 2 bases, with 11 bases between them. CDR3 residues: CASSSEGRNTEAFF. The DNA of the CDR3 is TGTGCCAGCAGTTCTGAGGGGAGAAACACTGAAGCTTTCTTT.

This clonotype came up once. This could be a read error, since a much larger clone is one nucleotide away. The chain employs TRBV27 and TRBJ2-2, with D perhaps TRBD2 (5 bases). The V gene's germline CDR1 is MNHEY and CDR2 SMNVEV (reference sequence). This CDR3 region has 14 residues. DNA for the CDR3: TGTGCCAGCACTTGGACGAGGAACACCGGGGAGATGTTTTTT. As protein: CASTWTRNTGEMFF.

This clonotype was detected only a few times. The chain couples TRBV5-1 to TRBJ2-7; D is possibly TRBD2 (5 bases). CDR3 length equals 14 residues. Germline lookup yields CDR1 SGHRS and CDR2 YFSETQ. With 0 bases removed from V and 6 bases from J, the gap between germline ends came to 13 bases. CDR3: CASSLEYLATEQYF. The CDR3 DNA sequence: TGCGCCAGCAGCTTGGAATATCTAGCTACCGAGCAGTACTTC.

The table lists this clonotype with a few counts. The chain uses TRBV5-4 and TRBJ2-7; the match to TRBD2 covers 14 bases. The CDR3 is 19 residues long. J was trimmed by 2 bases and V by 0 bases; bases with no gene match: 10. Germline CDR1 and CDR2: SGHNT and YYREEE (reference sequence). Written as DNA, the CDR3 is TGTGCCAGCAGCTTGGTTGGGACTAGCGGGGGTCTCGACACCTACGAGCAGTACTTC. Protein product: CASSLVGTSGGLDTYEQYF.

V gene TRBV11-2 combines with J gene TRBJ2-2, with D unresolved. The CDR3 has 14 residues. Trimming shortened V by 7 bases and J by 6 bases, and 15 bases separated the two germline ends. Germline assignment: CDR1 SGHAT and CDR2 FQNNGV. The CDR3 loop is CASTGPLAPGELFF. CDR3 coding DNA: TGTGCCAGCACCGGACCCTTAGCCCCCGGGGAGCTGTTTTTT.

V usage is TRBV7-9 and J usage is TRBJ2-5, with no clear D. The V end was cut by 6 bases, the J end by 2 bases, with 16 bases between. This CDR3 has 15 residues. The germline V gene has CDR1 SEHNR and CDR2 FQNEAQ (reference sequence). CDR3 sequence reads: CASSSATDPQETQYF. Here the CDR3 DNA reads TGTGCCAGCAGTTCGGCTACCGATCCACAAGAGACCCAGTACTTC.

This clonotype was detected a few times. The chain has TRBV2 and TRBJ1-1, with D unresolved. Germline V gives CDR1 SNHLY, CDR2 FYNNEI. The CDR3 extends over 14 amino acids. V dropped 7 bases and J dropped 0 bases, with 12 bases sitting between them. CDR3 sequence: CASNPILLNTEAFF. CDR3 DNA: TGTGCCAGCAATCCGATCCTGTTGAACACTGAAGCTTTCTTT.

This clonotype occurred a few times. This may be a read error: a much more frequent sequence differs by one nucleotide. This chain links TRBV6-1 with TRBJ1-1; D remains unclear. The CDR3 runs 13 residues. The V and J ends lost 4 bases and 1 base respectively, with 7 bases between them. Per the germline V gene, CDR1 is MNHNS and CDR2 is SASEGT. The CDR3 loop is CASSVMENTEAFF. The CDR3 bases are TGTGCCAGCAGTGTTATGGAGAACACTGAAGCTTTCTTT.

The table lists this clonotype with many counts. This chain joins TRBV12-3 or TRBV12-4 and TRBJ2-7; D may correspond to TRBD1 or TRBD2 (6 bases each). The CDR3 runs 17 residues. Deletions cut 3 bases from V and 2 bases from J, with 20 bases between. CDR3 protein: CASSFRGRWQGTYEQYF. CDR3 coding DNA: TGTGCCAGCAGTTTTAGGGGGAGGTGGCAGGGAACCTACGAGCAGTACTTC.

CDR3 DNA sequence: TGTGCCTGGAGCAACTTAGCAGATACGCAGTATTTT. It codes for CAWSNLADTQYF. The rearrangement joins TRBV30 to TRBJ2-3, with unresolved D. Germline CDR1 is GTSNPN and CDR2 is SVGIG (reference sequence). Deletions cut 3 bases from V and 4 bases from J, with 8 bases between. The CDR3 consists of 12 residues.

The CDR3 nucleotides are TGTGCCACCAGTGATTCCCGACAGGGGGTGAATCAGCCCCAGCATTTT. It translates to CATSDSRQGVNQPQHF. The V and J genes are TRBV24-1 and TRBJ1-5; TRBD1 matches 9 bases. The germline CDR1 and CDR2 sequences are KGHDR and SFDVKD. This CDR3 region has 16 residues. V shed 2 bases and J 4 bases; nucleotides not matched to a gene: 5.